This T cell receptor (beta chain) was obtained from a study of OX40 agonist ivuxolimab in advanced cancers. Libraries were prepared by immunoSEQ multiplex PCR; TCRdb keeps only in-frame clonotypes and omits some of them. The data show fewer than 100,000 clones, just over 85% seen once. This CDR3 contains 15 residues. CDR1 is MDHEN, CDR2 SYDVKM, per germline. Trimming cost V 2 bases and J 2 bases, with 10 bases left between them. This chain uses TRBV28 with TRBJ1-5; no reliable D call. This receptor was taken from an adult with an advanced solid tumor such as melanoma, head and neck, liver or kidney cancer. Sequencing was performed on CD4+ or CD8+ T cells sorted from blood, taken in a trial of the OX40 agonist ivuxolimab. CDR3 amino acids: CASSLGQFGNQPQHF. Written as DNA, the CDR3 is TGTGCCAGCAGTTTAGGGCAATTTGGCAATCAGCCCCAGCATTTT.